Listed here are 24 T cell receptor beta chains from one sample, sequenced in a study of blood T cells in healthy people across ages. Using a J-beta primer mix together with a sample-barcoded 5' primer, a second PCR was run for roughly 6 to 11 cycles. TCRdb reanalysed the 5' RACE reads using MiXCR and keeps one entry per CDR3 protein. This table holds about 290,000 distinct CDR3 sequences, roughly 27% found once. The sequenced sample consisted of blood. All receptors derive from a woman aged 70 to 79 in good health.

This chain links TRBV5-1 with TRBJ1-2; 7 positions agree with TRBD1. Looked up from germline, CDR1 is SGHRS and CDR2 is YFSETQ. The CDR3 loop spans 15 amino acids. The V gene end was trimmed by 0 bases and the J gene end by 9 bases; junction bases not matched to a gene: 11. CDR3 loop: CASSLDGQEEERYTF. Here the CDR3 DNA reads TGCGCCAGCAGCTTGGACGGACAGGAAGAGGAACGCTACACCTTC. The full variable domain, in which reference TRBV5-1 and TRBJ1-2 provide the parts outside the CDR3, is KAGVTQTPRYLIKTRGQQVTLSCSPISGHRSVSWYQQTPGQGLQFLFEYFSETQRNKGNFPGRFSGRQFSNSRSEMNVSTLELGDSALYLCASSLDGQEEERYTFGSGTRLTVV.

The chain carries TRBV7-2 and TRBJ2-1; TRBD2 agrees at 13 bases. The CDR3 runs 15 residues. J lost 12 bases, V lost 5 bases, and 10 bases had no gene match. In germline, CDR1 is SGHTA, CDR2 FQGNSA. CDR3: CASSLGTSGTLGQFF. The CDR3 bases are TGTGCCAGCAGCCTCGGGACTAGCGGGACCCTTGGGCAGTTCTTC.

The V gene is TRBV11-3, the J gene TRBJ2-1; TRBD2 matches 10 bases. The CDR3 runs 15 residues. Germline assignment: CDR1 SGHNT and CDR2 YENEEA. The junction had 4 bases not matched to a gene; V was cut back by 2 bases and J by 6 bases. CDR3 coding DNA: TGTGCCAGCAGCTTAACTAGCGGGGCCACCAATGAGCAGTTCTTC. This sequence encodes CASSLTSGATNEQFF.

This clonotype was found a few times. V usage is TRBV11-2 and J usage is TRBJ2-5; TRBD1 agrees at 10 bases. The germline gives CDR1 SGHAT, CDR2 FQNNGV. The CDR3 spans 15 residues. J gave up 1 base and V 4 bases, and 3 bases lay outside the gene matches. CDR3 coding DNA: TGTGCCAGCAGCTCGGGACAGGGGTTCCAAGAGACCCAGTACTTC. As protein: CASSSGQGFQETQYF. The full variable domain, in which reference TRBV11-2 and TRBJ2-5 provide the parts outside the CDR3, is EAGVAQSPRYKIIEKRQSVAFWCNPISGHATLYWYQQILGQGPKLLIQFQNNGVVDDSQLPKDRFSAERLKGVDSTLKIQPAKLEDSAVYLCASSSGQGFQETQYFGPGTRLLVL.

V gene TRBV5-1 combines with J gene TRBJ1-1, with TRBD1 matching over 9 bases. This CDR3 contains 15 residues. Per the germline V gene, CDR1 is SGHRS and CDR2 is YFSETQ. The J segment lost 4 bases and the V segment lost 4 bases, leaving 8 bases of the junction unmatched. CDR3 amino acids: CASSPITGGLTEAFF. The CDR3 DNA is TGCGCCAGCAGCCCAATTACAGGGGGCCTCACTGAAGCTTTCTTT.

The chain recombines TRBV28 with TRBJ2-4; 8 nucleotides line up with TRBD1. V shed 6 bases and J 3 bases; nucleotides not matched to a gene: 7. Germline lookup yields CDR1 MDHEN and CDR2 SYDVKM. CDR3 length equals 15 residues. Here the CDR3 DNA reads TGTGCCAGCAGACTACAGGGGGAAGGCAAAAACATTCAGTACTTC. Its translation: CASRLQGEGKNIQYF.

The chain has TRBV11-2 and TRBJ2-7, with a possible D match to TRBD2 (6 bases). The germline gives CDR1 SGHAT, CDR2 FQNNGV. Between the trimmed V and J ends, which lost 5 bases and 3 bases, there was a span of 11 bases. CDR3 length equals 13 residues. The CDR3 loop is CASSNSGGYEQYF. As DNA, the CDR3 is TGTGCCAGCAGCAACTCCGGGGGCTACGAGCAGTACTTC.

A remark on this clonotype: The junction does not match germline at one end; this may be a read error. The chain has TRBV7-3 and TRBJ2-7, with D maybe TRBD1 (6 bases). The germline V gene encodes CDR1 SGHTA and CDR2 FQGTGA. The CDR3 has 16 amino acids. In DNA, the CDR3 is TGTGCCAGCAGCTTAACGGGCAGCTCCAGGGGTTACGGGCAGTACTTC. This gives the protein CASSLTGSSRGYGQYF.

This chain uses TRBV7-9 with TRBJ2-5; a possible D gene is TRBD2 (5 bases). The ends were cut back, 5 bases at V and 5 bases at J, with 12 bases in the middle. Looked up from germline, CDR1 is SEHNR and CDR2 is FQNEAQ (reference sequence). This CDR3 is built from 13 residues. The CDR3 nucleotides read TGTGCCAGCAGCCCGACTAAAGGGGAGACCCAGTACTTC. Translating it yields CASSPTKGETQYF.

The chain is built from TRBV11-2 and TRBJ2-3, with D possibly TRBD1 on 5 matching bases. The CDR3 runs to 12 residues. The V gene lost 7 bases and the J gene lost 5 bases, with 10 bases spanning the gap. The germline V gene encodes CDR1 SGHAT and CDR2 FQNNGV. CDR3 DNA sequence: TGTGCCAGCAAAGGGGCTGAAGATACGCAGTATTTT. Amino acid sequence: CASKGAEDTQYF.

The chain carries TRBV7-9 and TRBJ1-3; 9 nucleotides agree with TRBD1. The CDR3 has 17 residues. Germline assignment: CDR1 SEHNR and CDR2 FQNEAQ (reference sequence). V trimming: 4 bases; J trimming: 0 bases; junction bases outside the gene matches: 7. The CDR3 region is CASSSWTGDRSGNTIYF. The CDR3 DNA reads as TGTGCCAGCAGCTCCTGGACAGGGGACCGCTCTGGAAACACCATATATTTT.

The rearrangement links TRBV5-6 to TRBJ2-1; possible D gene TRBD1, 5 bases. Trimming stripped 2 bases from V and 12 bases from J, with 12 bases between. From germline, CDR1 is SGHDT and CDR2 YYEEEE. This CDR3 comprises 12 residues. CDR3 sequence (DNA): TGTGCCAGCAGCTTCAGGGCTTCAACGCAGTTCTTC. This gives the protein CASSFRASTQFF.

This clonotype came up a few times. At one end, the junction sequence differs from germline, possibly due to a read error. DNA for the CDR3: TGTGCCGGCAGCTTAGAATTGCGGGGCTCCTACGAGCAGTACTTC. Residues: CAGSLELRGSYEQYF. The chain links TRBV7-9 to TRBJ2-7; possible D gene TRBD2, 6 bases. From germline, CDR1 is SEHNR and CDR2 FQNEAQ (reference sequence). The CDR3 extends over 15 amino acids.

CDR3 region: CASSERGLHPNEQFF. The DNA of the CDR3 is TGTGCCAGCTCGGAGAGGGGGCTACACCCCAATGAGCAGTTCTTC. The chain joins TRBV18 to TRBJ2-1, with 7 bases that match TRBD1. The germline CDR1 and CDR2 sequences are KGHSH and LQKENI. Germline trimming cut 6 bases from V and 6 bases from J; bases unmatched to any gene: 11. The CDR3 is made up of 15 amino acids.

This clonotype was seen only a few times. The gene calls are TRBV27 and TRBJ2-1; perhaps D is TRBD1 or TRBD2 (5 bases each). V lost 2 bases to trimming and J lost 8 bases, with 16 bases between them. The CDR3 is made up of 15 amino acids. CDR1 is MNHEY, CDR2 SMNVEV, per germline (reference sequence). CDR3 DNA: TGTGCCAGCAGTTTACGTGGGGGTAAGGTTGATGAGCAGTTCTTC. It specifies CASSLRGGKVDEQFF.

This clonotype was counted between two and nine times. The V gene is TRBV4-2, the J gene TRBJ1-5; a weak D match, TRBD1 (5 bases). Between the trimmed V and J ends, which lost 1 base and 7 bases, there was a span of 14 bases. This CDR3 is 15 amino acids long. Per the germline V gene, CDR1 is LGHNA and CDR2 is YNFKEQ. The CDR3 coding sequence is TGTGCCAGCAGCCAAGGGTCGCAGGGCCGGCAGCCCCAGCATTTT. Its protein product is CASSQGSQGRQPQHF.

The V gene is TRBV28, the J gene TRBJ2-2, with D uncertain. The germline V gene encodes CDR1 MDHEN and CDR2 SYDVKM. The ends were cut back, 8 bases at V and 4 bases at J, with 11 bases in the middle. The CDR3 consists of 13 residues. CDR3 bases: TGTGCCAGCTTAGGTTTTCGCACCGGGGAGCTGTTTTTT. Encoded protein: CASLGFRTGELFF.

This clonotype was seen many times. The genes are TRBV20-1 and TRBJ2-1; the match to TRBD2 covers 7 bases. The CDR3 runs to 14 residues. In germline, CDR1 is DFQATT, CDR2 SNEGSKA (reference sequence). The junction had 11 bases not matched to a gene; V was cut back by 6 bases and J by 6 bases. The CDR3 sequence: CSAVEGGAANEQFF. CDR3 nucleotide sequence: TGCAGTGCAGTGGAGGGAGGGGCAGCCAATGAGCAGTTCTTC.

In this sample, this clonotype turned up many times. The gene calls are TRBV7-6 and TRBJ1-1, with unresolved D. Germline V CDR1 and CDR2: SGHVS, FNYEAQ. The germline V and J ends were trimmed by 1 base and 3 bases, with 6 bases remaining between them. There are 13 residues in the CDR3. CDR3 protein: CASSLDSYTEAFF. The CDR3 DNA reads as TGTGCCAGCAGCTTAGACAGTTACACTGAAGCTTTCTTT.

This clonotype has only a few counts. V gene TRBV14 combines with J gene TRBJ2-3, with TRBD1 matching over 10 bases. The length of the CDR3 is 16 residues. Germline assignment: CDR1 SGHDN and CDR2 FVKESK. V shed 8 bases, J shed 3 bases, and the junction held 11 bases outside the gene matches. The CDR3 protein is CASGAGDRGHTDTQYF. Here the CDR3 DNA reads TGTGCCAGCGGCGCAGGGGACAGGGGACATACAGATACGCAGTATTTT.

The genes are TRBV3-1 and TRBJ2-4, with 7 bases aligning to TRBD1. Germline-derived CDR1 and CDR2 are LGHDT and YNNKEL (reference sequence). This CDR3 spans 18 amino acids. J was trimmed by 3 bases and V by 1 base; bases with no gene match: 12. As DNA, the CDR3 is TGTGCCAGCAGCCAAGGACAGGGTTCGGGAATAGGCAAAAACATTCAGTACTTC. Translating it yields CASSQGQGSGIGKNIQYF.

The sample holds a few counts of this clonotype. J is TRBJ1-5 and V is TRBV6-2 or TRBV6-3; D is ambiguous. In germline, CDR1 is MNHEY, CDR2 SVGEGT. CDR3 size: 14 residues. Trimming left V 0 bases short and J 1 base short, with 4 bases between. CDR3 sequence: CASSYSRSNQPQHF. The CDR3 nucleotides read TGTGCCAGCAGTTACTCGAGAAGCAATCAGCCCCAGCATTTT.

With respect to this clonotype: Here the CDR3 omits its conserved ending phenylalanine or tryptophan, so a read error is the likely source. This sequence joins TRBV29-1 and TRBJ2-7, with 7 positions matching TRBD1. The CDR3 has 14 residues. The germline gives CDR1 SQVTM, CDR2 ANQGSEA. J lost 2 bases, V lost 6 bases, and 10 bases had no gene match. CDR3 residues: CSVVTGVGPYEQYL. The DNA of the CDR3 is TGCAGCGTAGTTACAGGGGTGGGGCCCTACGAGCAGTACCTC.

Here the CDR3 reads CASKTRTASKGTQYF. In DNA form, the CDR3 reads TGTGCCAGCAAAACTAGGACAGCCTCCAAGGGGACCCAGTACTTC. J is TRBJ2-5 and V is TRBV6-5; a weak D match, TRBD1 (6 bases). Germline values: CDR1 MNHEY, CDR2 SVGAGI. The CDR3 runs to 15 residues. Trimming stripped 7 bases from V and 7 bases from J, with 22 bases between.